Listed here are 18 T cell receptor beta chains from one sample, sequenced in a study of tumor-infiltrating lymphocytes in oesophageal squamous cell carcinoma. Each CDR3 protein gets one entry after TCRdb re-called the PCR reads with MiXCR. The sample lists approximately 19,000 distinct CDR3 sequences, 40% to 55% occurring once. The specimen was esophageal tumor tissue. These receptors all come from a male donor with esophageal squamous cell carcinoma.

This clonotype has ten or more counts. The chain joins TRBV24-1 to TRBJ2-5; D uncertain. Trimming took off 9 bases at V and 2 bases at J, with 18 bases between the two ends. Germline V CDR1 and CDR2: KGHDR, SFDVKD. The CDR3 consists of 15 residues. CDR3 DNA sequence: TGTGCCACCGAAGATAGTGGAACGGCACAAGAGACCCAGTACTTC. It is translated as CATEDSGTAQETQYF.

Concerning this clonotype: The conserved phenylalanine or tryptophan normally closing the CDR3 is absent here, so this likely arose from a read error. Because the CDR3's place on the DNA is in doubt, the DNA is left out and the CDR3 is given as listed by TCRdb. The chain is built from TRBV7-4 and TRBJ2-7; the DNA was not used to check the table's D call, TRBD2. Germline CDR1 SGHVT, CDR2 SQSDAQ. The CDR3 extends over 8 residues, inclusive of both ends. The CDR3 protein is CASSTRLA.

This clonotype was detected ten times or more. This rearrangement joins TRBV7-2 to TRBJ2-7; D might be TRBD2 (5 bases). The CDR3 sequence is 13 residues long. Germline CDR1 and CDR2: SGHTA and FQGNSA. V lost 5 bases and J 2 bases, leaving 10 bases between the germline ends. The CDR3 DNA is TGTGCCAGCAGCCCAACGAGGGCCTACGAGCAGTACTTC. It specifies CASSPTRAYEQYF.

This clonotype was detected only once. The gene calls are TRBV6-8 and TRBJ1-1; D is ambiguous. V was pared by 6 bases and J by 2 bases, with 10 bases between. The CDR3 consists of 13 residues. The V gene's germline CDR1 is MNHGY and CDR2 SAAAGT. The CDR3 region is CASSLPGNTEAFF. The CDR3 nucleotides read TGTGCCAGCAGCCTCCCAGGAAACACTGAAGCTTTCTTT.

The rearrangement links TRBV28 to TRBJ2-1; D remains unclear. TRBJ2-4 matches the DNA end more closely, so the J call is doubtful. There are 13 residues in the CDR3. Germline-derived CDR1 and CDR2 are MDHEN and SYDVKM. The CDR3 reads CASSPPTENIQYF. CDR3 nucleotide sequence: TGTGCCAGCAGCCCTCCTACAGAAAACATTCAGTACTTC.

Points on this clonotype: The conserved closing phenylalanine or tryptophan is absent in this CDR3, likely reflecting a read error. It is unclear where the CDR3 begins or ends on the DNA, so no DNA is shown, and the CDR3 is as TCRdb lists it. This rearrangement joins TRBV12-3 or TRBV12-4 to TRBJ1-1; the DNA was not used to check the table's D call, TRBD1. The CDR3 region is 18 residues in length, termini included. The CDR3 sequence is CASSLAGRIYGYTFGSAP.

J is TRBJ2-1 and V is TRBV9, with D maybe TRBD1 (8 bases). V lost 0 bases, J lost 5 bases, and 24 bases lay in between. CDR3 length: 19 amino acids. The germline V gene has CDR1 SGDLS and CDR2 YYNGEE. The CDR3 DNA is TGTGCCAGCAGCGTAGGGGACAGGTACGGACTAGTAGTGGACAATGAGCAGTTCTTC. Translated: CASSVGDRYGLVVDNEQFF.

The chain employs TRBV7-8 and TRBJ1-1; possibly TRBD1 for D (5 bases). Trimming left V 1 base short and J 5 bases short, with 8 bases between. This CDR3 region has 13 residues. Germline V CDR1 and CDR2: SGHVS, FQNEAQ. CDR3 amino acids: CASSLGGTTEAFF. Written as DNA, the CDR3 is TGTGCCAGCAGCTTAGGGGGGACGACTGAAGCTTTCTTT.

There are a few counts of this clonotype. The V gene is TRBV7-2, the J gene TRBJ2-7; D unresolved. The germline V and J ends were trimmed by 1 base and 3 bases, with 7 bases remaining between them. CDR3 length: 13 residues. The V gene's germline CDR1 is SGHTA and CDR2 FQGNSA. The CDR3 DNA sequence: TGTGCCAGCAGCTTAGAGGGCGGCTACGAGCAGTACTTC. Protein: CASSLEGGYEQYF.

The CDR3 DNA follows: TGTGCCAGTATGGGGCTAGCGGGAGAGGCAGATACGCAGTATTTT. It specifies CASMGLAGEADTQYF. The chain couples TRBV12-3 or TRBV12-4 to TRBJ2-3; 10 nucleotides align to TRBD2. J was trimmed by 4 bases and V by 9 bases; bases with no gene match: 10. CDR3 length: 15 amino acids.

This rearrangement joins TRBV11-3 to TRBJ2-5; D ambiguous. The CDR3 spans 12 residues. CDR1 and CDR2 from the germline V gene are SGHNT and YENEEA. Deletions cut 3 bases from V and 7 bases from J, with 9 bases between. The DNA of the CDR3 is TGTGCCAGCAGCTTCGACGGCGGGACCCAGTACTTC. Amino acid sequence: CASSFDGGTQYF. Full variable domain (remainder filled in from reference TRBV11-3 and TRBJ2-5): EAGVVQSPRYKIIEKKQPVAFWCNPISGHNTLYWYLQNLGQGPELLIRYENEEAVDDSQLPKDRFSAERLKGVDSTLKIQPAELGDSAVYLCASSFDGGTQYFGPGTRLLVL.

J is TRBJ1-1 and V is TRBV5-6, with D unclear. The J call could be wrong; TRBJ2-3 is a better fit for the DNA end. Per germline, CDR1 SGHDT and CDR2 YYEEEE. The CDR3 runs 12 residues. Written as DNA, the CDR3 is TGTGCCAGCAGCTTGCGATGGGATACGCAGTATTTT. Amino acids: CASSLRWDTQYF.

The chain uses TRBV7-2 and TRBJ2-6; 8 bases are shared with TRBD2. The J call may be mistaken, given a closer DNA end match to TRBJ2-7. The CDR3 runs 15 residues. CDR1 and CDR2 (germline): SGHTA, FQGNSA. This CDR3 is CASKEAAGDLYEQYF. CDR3 DNA: TGTGCCTCAAAAGAGGCAGCGGGGGACCTGTACGAGCAGTACTTC.

This clonotype counts as medium-sized (0.01 to 0.1%). A junction end diverges from the germline sequence, so it may reflect a read error. V usage is TRBV7-7 and J usage is TRBJ2-7; 14 bases fit TRBD2. The CDR3 consists of 16 residues. CDR1 is SSHAT, CDR2 FNYEAQ, per germline (reference sequence). Here the CDR3 DNA reads TGTGCTAGCAGCTTATTAGGGACTAGCGGGAGAGTCGAGCAGTACTTC. Its translation: CASSLLGTSGRVEQYF.

This clonotype appeared many times. The chain couples TRBV6-1 to TRBJ1-2, with D perhaps TRBD1 (6 bases). The ends were cut back, 5 bases at V and 8 bases at J, with 18 bases in the middle. The V gene's germline CDR1 is MNHNS and CDR2 SASEGT. CDR3 size: 14 residues. The CDR3 nucleotides read TGTGCCAGCAGTCTACGGGGGACACTTCAGGGCTACACCTTC. Translating it yields CASSLRGTLQGYTF.

This clonotype is medium-sized by share. The rearrangement uses TRBV6-6 and TRBJ2-5; D assignment may be TRBD1 or TRBD2 (5 bases each). The ends were cut back, 0 bases at V and 4 bases at J, with 12 bases in the middle. Germline V gives CDR1 MNHNY, CDR2 SVGAGI (reference sequence). This CDR3 has 15 amino acids. CDR3: CASSYSTGTRETQYF. The CDR3 DNA follows: TGTGCCAGCAGTTACTCCACCGGGACCCGAGAGACCCAGTACTTC.

V gene TRBV28 combines with J gene TRBJ2-7, with 7 bases identical to TRBD1. The end of the DNA aligns better with TRBJ2-1, so the J call may be wrong. This CDR3 is 14 amino acids long. The germline gives CDR1 MDHEN, CDR2 SYDVKM. The CDR3 reads CASSSLHRGNEQFF. CDR3 DNA: TGTGCCAGCAGTTCATTACACAGGGGAAATGAGCAGTTCTTC.

This clonotype was seen once. The V gene is TRBV28, the J gene TRBJ2-5, with TRBD1 matching 7 bases. The DNA end is a closer match to TRBJ2-1, so the J assignment may be wrong. Germline CDR1 is MDHEN and CDR2 is SYDVKM. The length of the CDR3 is 14 residues. CDR3 region: CASSLVTGHNEQFF. CDR3 nucleotides: TGTGCCAGCAGTTTAGTGACAGGGCACAATGAGCAGTTCTTC.